This T cell receptor (beta chain) was recovered during a study of T-cell memory formation after mild COVID-19. Overall study findings and caveats: In second-wave clones peaking day 37, SARS-CoV-2 specificity remained unconfirmed.

TCRdb re-derived calls from the 5' RACE reads in MiXCR, one entry per CDR3 protein. The data hold fewer than 300,000 distinct CDR3 sequences, with more than 15% observed a single time. This clonotype was detected only a few times. Its antigen is unknown. The CDR3 totals 15 residues. The germline V and J ends were trimmed by 2 bases and 0 bases, with 9 bases remaining between them. Germline CDR1 is SGHTA and CDR2 is FQGNSA. This sequence joins TRBV7-2 and TRBJ2-3; D might be TRBD2 (6 bases). This sequence originates from a man younger than 35 who had mild COVID-19 (a few samples of this study predate the infection). Cell type and time point are not known. The specimen was PBMCs or a T cell subset sorted from them (not recorded which). The CDR3 coding sequence is TGTGCCAGCAGCTTATATCGGGGGAGCACAGATACGCAGTATTTT. It codes for CASSLYRGSTDTQYF.